The rows below give T cell receptor beta chains drawn from one sample of a study of blood T cell repertoires in COVID-19. Libraries were prepared by immunoSEQ multiplex PCR; TCRdb keeps only in-frame clonotypes and omits some of them. The table has some 220,000 clones, more than 65% seen once; the top ten hold about 9.7%. The sequencing sample was made of peripheral blood. These receptors were obtained from a man aged 50 to 59 with active or convalescent COVID-19. Both conserved end residues are part of each CDR3. The D gene is left open where the match is weak. Clone size, where shown, is once, few, many, or a class for clones that have expanded.

v_gene	j_gene	d_gene	abundance	CDR3nt	CDR3aa
TRBV28	TRBJ2-7	TRBD2	NA	TGTGCCAGCAGATTAGCGGGAGAGAGAACCTACGAGCAGTACTTC	CASRLAGERTYEQYF
TRBV5-6	TRBJ1-2	TRBD1	NA	TGTGCCAGCAGCTTGGCACCGACAGGGGGCTATGGCTACACCTTC	CASSLAPTGGYGYTF
TRBV6-2/TRBV6-3	TRBJ2-2	NA	NA	TGTGCCAGCAGTTACTCGGCAGGAACTCTCAACACCGGGGAGCTGTTTTTT	CASSYSAGTLNTGELFF
TRBV7-8	TRBJ2-3	TRBD2	NA	TGTGCCAGCAGCTTCATTAGCGGGAGAGATACGCAGTATTTT	CASSFISGRDTQYF
TRBV28	TRBJ2-7	TRBD2	NA	TGTGCCACTAGGACTAGCGGATCCTACGAGCAGTACTTC	CATRTSGSYEQYF
TRBV7-8	TRBJ2-1	NA	NA	TGTGCCAGCAGCTTAAGGTACTCGGGACACTTTAGGGATGAGCAGTTCTTC	CASSLRYSGHFRDEQFF
TRBV28	TRBJ1-3	NA	NA	TGTGCCAGCAAAAAGGGGGTCTCTGGAAACACCATATATTTT	CASKKGVSGNTIYF
TRBV13	TRBJ2-3	NA	NA	TGTGCCAGCAGCTCCCTAGCCACCCCCGCAACAGATACGCAGTATTTT	CASSSLATPATDTQYF
TRBV3-1/TRBV3-2	TRBJ1-1	TRBD1	NA	TGTGCCAGCAGCCGCTCGACAGGGGAAGCTTTCTTT	CASSRSTGEAFF
TRBV6-5	TRBJ2-1	TRBD2	NA	TGTGCCAGCAGTTACTCGACTAGCGTGCATGAGCAGTTCTTC	CASSYSTSVHEQFF
TRBV28	TRBJ2-5	TRBD2	NA	TGTGCCAGCAGTCCCTGGGGGGGTACCCAGCAAGAGACCCAGTACTTC	CASSPWGGTQQETQYF
TRBV6-1	TRBJ1-2	NA	NA	TGTGCCAGCAGTGAAGCGCTTCAGGGGAACTATGGCTACACCTTC	CASSEALQGNYGYTF
TRBV30	TRBJ2-1	TRBD2	once	TGTGCCCTCCGGACTAGCGGACAGCAGTTCTTC	CALRTSGQQFF
TRBV6-2/TRBV6-3	TRBJ2-3	NA	NA	TGTGCCAGCAGTTACTCTAGCTCTAGCACAGATACGCAGTATTTT	CASSYSSSSTDTQYF
TRBV19	TRBJ1-5	TRBD1	NA	TGTGCCAGTAGTATTGGACAGGTCGTCGGGTGGGATCAGCCCCAGCATTTT	CASSIGQVVGWDQPQHF
TRBV9	TRBJ2-1	TRBD1	NA	TGTGCCAGCAGCGTAACAGGGGGCAACAATGAGCAGTTCTTC	CASSVTGGNNEQFF
TRBV10-3	TRBJ2-5	TRBD2	NA	TGTGCCATCAGTGACCCGAAGTGGACTAGCGGGGGAGAGACCCAGTACTTC	CAISDPKWTSGGETQYF
TRBV28	TRBJ1-1	TRBD1	NA	TGTGCCAGCAGTTTAGAGGGGGCGCGAACTGAAGCTTTCTTT	CASSLEGARTEAFF